A selection of T cell receptor beta chains follows, all from one sample in a study of Graves' ophthalmopathy and Graves' hyperthyroidism. A single record per CDR3 protein comes from TCRdb applying MiXCR to the multiplex PCR reads. The sample yields nearly 400,000 distinct CDR3 sequences, approximately 20% seen once. The specimen was peripheral blood. The receptors here all came from a woman younger than 30 with Graves' ophthalmopathy. Both conserved end residues are part of each CDR3. Fields, in order: V gene, clone size, D gene, J gene, CDR3 protein. D genes are given only for firm matches. Clone size, where shown, is once, few, many, or a class for clones that have expanded.

v_gene: TRBV12-3/TRBV12-4; abundance: once; d_gene: TRBD1; j_gene: TRBJ2-2; CDR3aa: CASSFSTGGLSNTGELFF
v_gene: TRBV10-3; abundance: many; d_gene: TRBD1; j_gene: TRBJ2-5; CDR3aa: CAIREGTGDVETQYF
v_gene: TRBV7-2; abundance: many; d_gene: NA; j_gene: TRBJ1-1; CDR3aa: CASSPTLLGTEAFF
v_gene: TRBV6-1; abundance: many; d_gene: NA; j_gene: TRBJ1-1; CDR3aa: CASRKGWTNTEAFF
v_gene: TRBV20-1; abundance: many; d_gene: NA; j_gene: TRBJ2-7; CDR3aa: CSARSYEQYF
v_gene: TRBV29-1; abundance: many; d_gene: NA; j_gene: TRBJ2-5; CDR3aa: CSVEAGPIQETQYF
v_gene: TRBV6-2/TRBV6-3; abundance: many; d_gene: NA; j_gene: TRBJ1-2; CDR3aa: CASSLGSGLDYGYTF
v_gene: TRBV12-3/TRBV12-4; abundance: many; d_gene: TRBD2; j_gene: TRBJ2-5; CDR3aa: CASSLGGGHQETQYF
v_gene: TRBV4-3; abundance: many; d_gene: NA; j_gene: TRBJ1-1; CDR3aa: CASSQEGGGAGTEAFF
v_gene: TRBV29-1; abundance: many; d_gene: NA; j_gene: TRBJ2-5; CDR3aa: CSVARRLSQETQYF
v_gene: TRBV9; abundance: many; d_gene: NA; j_gene: TRBJ2-5; CDR3aa: CASSVEARETQYF
v_gene: TRBV19; abundance: many; d_gene: NA; j_gene: TRBJ2-2; CDR3aa: CASSITAGELFF
v_gene: TRBV20-1; abundance: many; d_gene: TRBD2; j_gene: TRBJ2-2; CDR3aa: CSANSWTSGNLPGELFF
v_gene: TRBV6-5; abundance: many; d_gene: NA; j_gene: TRBJ1-2; CDR3aa: CASSSQVERGSNYGYTF
v_gene: TRBV6-2/TRBV6-3; abundance: many; d_gene: NA; j_gene: TRBJ1-5; CDR3aa: CASSYGGVPQHF
v_gene: TRBV19; abundance: NA; d_gene: TRBD1; j_gene: TRBJ1-2; CDR3aa: CASSLLQGDGYTF
v_gene: TRBV20-1; abundance: NA; d_gene: NA; j_gene: TRBJ2-7; CDR3aa: CSAELGETRAYEQYF
v_gene: TRBV29-1; abundance: many; d_gene: NA; j_gene: TRBJ2-5; CDR3aa: CSGATRGAWETQYF
v_gene: TRBV29-1; abundance: many; d_gene: NA; j_gene: TRBJ1-6; CDR3aa: CSVTETVNSPLHF
v_gene: TRBV28; abundance: NA; d_gene: TRBD1; j_gene: TRBJ1-2; CDR3aa: CATERDRGYGYTF
v_gene: TRBV18; abundance: NA; d_gene: TRBD1; j_gene: TRBJ2-5; CDR3aa: CASSPTQILTGAQETQYF
v_gene: TRBV29-1; abundance: many; d_gene: TRBD1; j_gene: TRBJ1-1; CDR3aa: CSGWDRVDTEAFF
v_gene: TRBV7-6; abundance: many; d_gene: TRBD1; j_gene: TRBJ2-2; CDR3aa: CASSWDRNTGELFF
v_gene: TRBV6-4; abundance: NA; d_gene: NA; j_gene: TRBJ2-7; CDR3aa: CASRGFQGGQSGEQYF
v_gene: TRBV30; abundance: many; d_gene: NA; j_gene: TRBJ2-5; CDR3aa: CAWGPTEGETQYF
v_gene: TRBV2; abundance: many; d_gene: NA; j_gene: TRBJ2-7; CDR3aa: CASSEEGWGPQYF
v_gene: TRBV2; abundance: many; d_gene: TRBD1; j_gene: TRBJ2-5; CDR3aa: CASTDRAWETQYF
v_gene: TRBV28; abundance: NA; d_gene: TRBD2; j_gene: TRBJ2-5; CDR3aa: CASSKAGVETQYF
v_gene: TRBV10-3; abundance: many; d_gene: NA; j_gene: TRBJ1-5; CDR3aa: CAINQGGSNQPQHF
v_gene: TRBV5-1; abundance: many; d_gene: TRBD1; j_gene: TRBJ2-5; CDR3aa: CASSFSGQGHQETQYF
v_gene: TRBV19; abundance: many; d_gene: NA; j_gene: TRBJ2-7; CDR3aa: CASSLKQIGDQYF